Below are 14 T cell receptor beta chains sequenced from a single sample in a study of blood T cell repertoires in COVID-19. Libraries were prepared by immunoSEQ multiplex PCR; TCRdb keeps only in-frame clonotypes and omits some of them. In the table there are 150,000 or so clones, approximately 86% of which are singletons. Sequenced input: peripheral blood. These receptor sequences come from a woman between 55 and 75 years old with acute or convalescent COVID-19.

The chain recombines TRBV19 with TRBJ2-2; tentative D call: TRBD2 (6 bases). CDR1 and CDR2 (germline): LNHDA, SQIVND (reference sequence). The germline V and J ends were trimmed by 3 bases and 4 bases, with 18 bases remaining between them. CDR3 length: 17 amino acids. CDR3 bases: TGTGCCAGTAGTATTTTTATGGGGGGTTTGAGCACCGGGGAGCTGTTTTTT. Protein product: CASSIFMGGLSTGELFF.

V is TRBV15 and J is TRBJ2-7; possibly TRBD2 for D (5 bases). Trimming stripped 1 base from V and 3 bases from J, with 13 bases between. The CDR3 totals 15 residues. Germline-derived CDR1 and CDR2 are LNHNV and YYDKDF (reference sequence). The CDR3 DNA reads TGTGCCACCAGCAGAGCACCCGGGATGGGCTACGAGCAGTACTTC. This encodes CATSRAPGMGYEQYF.

This chain links TRBV20-1 with TRBJ2-5; 8 nucleotides match TRBD2. Germline CDR1 DFQATT, CDR2 SNEGSKA (reference sequence). The CDR3 covers 15 residues. V dropped 3 bases and J dropped 5; count of bases not matched to a gene: 11. The CDR3 DNA is TGCAGTGCTAGTCGGGGGGGGCCTGCCCCGGAGACCCAGTACTTC. The encoded protein is CSASRGGPAPETQYF.

The chain links TRBV28 to TRBJ1-2; no clear D gene. Germline V CDR1 and CDR2: MDHEN, SYDVKM. The CDR3 extends over 13 amino acids. V dropped 3 bases and J dropped 8 bases, with 13 bases sitting between them. Here the CDR3 DNA reads TGTGCCAGCAGTTTTAGCAGCGTTCGGGGCTACACCTTC. Protein product: CASSFSSVRGYTF.

This clone was recorded only once. The chain combines TRBV7-2 with TRBJ2-3; 7 bases align to TRBD1. This CDR3 contains 16 residues. The V gene's germline CDR1 is SGHTA and CDR2 FQGNSA. With V trimmed by 7 bases and J by 6 bases, 16 bases remained unmatched. CDR3 sequence (DNA): TGTGCCAGCACCGACAGGGATCCCACCACAACGGATACGCAGTATTTT. Its protein is CASTDRDPTTTDTQYF. Together with reference TRBV7-2 and TRBJ2-3, the CDR3 gives the full variable domain: GAGVSQSPSNKVTEKGKDVELRCDPISGHTALYWYRQSLGQGLEFLIYFQGNSAPDKSGLPSDRFSAERTGGSVSTLTIQRTQQEDSAVYLCASTDRDPTTTDTQYFGPGTRLTVL.

The chain has TRBV30 and TRBJ1-2; possible D gene TRBD1, 5 bases. There are 12 residues in the CDR3. Germline V lookup: CDR1 GTSNPN, CDR2 SVGIG (reference sequence). The ends were cut back, 8 bases at V and 8 bases at J, with 18 bases in the middle. The CDR3 region is CALRVRVSGYTF. Written as DNA, the CDR3 is TGTGCCCTCAGGGTCAGGGTCAGCGGCTACACCTTC. The full variable domain, with the rest looked up from reference TRBV30 and TRBJ1-2, is SQTIHQWPATLVQPVGSPLSLECTVEGTSNPNLYWYRQAAGRGLQLLFYSVGIGQISSEVPQNLSASRPQDRQFILSSKKLLLSDSGFYLCALRVRVSGYTFGSGTRLTVV.

Only a few counts were recorded for this clone. V and J are TRBV4-1 and TRBJ1-4; TRBD1 matches 9 bases. The germline V gene has CDR1 MGHRA and CDR2 YSYEKL. V trimming: 3 bases; J trimming: 7 bases; junction bases outside the gene matches: 9. The CDR3 is made up of 16 amino acids. CDR3 nucleotide sequence: TGCGCCAGCAGCCAGGGCTCTAGGACAGGGGTTGAAAAACTGTTTTTT. It specifies CASSQGSRTGVEKLFF.

The genes are TRBV19 and TRBJ1-5, with 9 bases identical to TRBD1. CDR3 size: 16 residues. Trimming cost V 4 bases and J 3 bases; bases outside gene matches: 7. CDR1 and CDR2 from the germline V gene are LNHDA and SQIVND (reference sequence). CDR3 DNA: TGTGCCAGTAGTACTCCGGGACAGGGAACCAATCAGCCCCAGCATTTT. The encoded protein is CASSTPGQGTNQPQHF.

V and J are TRBV5-5 and TRBJ1-6; TRBD1 agrees at 7 bases. This CDR3 spans 16 amino acids. Trimming took 0 bases from V and 7 from J; bases not matched to a gene: 7. Germline values: CDR1 SGHKS, CDR2 YYEKEE (reference sequence). CDR3: CASSLAGNRGNSPLHF. The CDR3 region has the DNA TGTGCCAGCAGCTTGGCCGGTAACAGGGGCAATTCACCCCTCCACTTT.

The rearrangement uses TRBV6-6 and TRBJ1-2; D unclear. The CDR3 contains 12 residues. V dropped 6 bases and J dropped 9 bases, with 14 bases sitting between them. Germline loops: CDR1 MNHNY, CDR2 SVGAGI (reference sequence). The CDR3 bases are TGTGCCAGCAGCCCGACAAGAAGCAGCTACACCTTC. It is translated as CASSPTRSSYTF.

The genes are TRBV5-5 and TRBJ1-2, with 8 bases that match TRBD1. J was trimmed by 4 bases and V by 5 bases; bases with no gene match: 10. CDR1 and CDR2 from the germline V gene are SGHKS and YYEKEE (reference sequence). The CDR3 has 15 residues. As DNA, the CDR3 is TGTGCCAGCAGTTCGCCAGGACAGGGCAGCTATGGCTACACCTTC. Amino acid sequence: CASSSPGQGSYGYTF.

This clone occurred once. The chain combines TRBV29-1 with TRBJ2-7; D remains ambiguous. This CDR3 has 13 residues. Trimming removed 6 bases at V and 6 bases at J, with 18 bases between. Germline V lookup: CDR1 SQVTM, CDR2 ANQGSEA. In DNA form, the CDR3 reads TGCAGCGTGGCCATACAAACAAGGAGCGAGCAGTACTTC. This codes for CSVAIQTRSEQYF.

V is TRBV6-6 and J is TRBJ1-2; D is undetermined. The V gene's germline CDR1 is MNHNY and CDR2 SVGAGI (reference sequence). The CDR3 totals 15 residues. The ends were cut back, 2 bases at V and 6 bases at J, with 16 bases in the middle. The CDR3 DNA is TGTGCCAGCAGTTACCCCCAGCGGCAGGAGCATGGCTACACCTTC. Translation: CASSYPQRQEHGYTF.

V is TRBV30 and J is TRBJ1-1; D call uncertain. Germline loops: CDR1 GTSNPN, CDR2 SVGIG (reference sequence). The CDR3 extends over 14 amino acids. Trimming stripped 3 bases from V and 0 bases from J, with 11 bases between. The CDR3 is CAWSLAPMNTEAFF. CDR3 DNA: TGTGCCTGGAGCCTAGCTCCAATGAACACTGAAGCTTTCTTT.